This T cell receptor beta chain is from a study of blood T cells in healthy people across ages. CDR1 is SGHTA and CDR2 is FQGNSA in the germline V gene. With 1 base clipped from V and 11 bases from J, the junction kept 4 bases outside the gene matches. This CDR3 comprises 13 residues. PCR was performed a second time for 7 to 11 cycles using a sample-barcoded 5' primer and a J-beta primer mix. The template-switch adaptor was a 5' adaptor with 12 random nucleotides. It tagged each cDNA molecule. One entry per CDR3 protein results from TCRdb running MiXCR on the 5' RACE reads. The sample includes about 1.8 million distinct CDR3 sequences, approximately 50% of them seen just once. Every sample gave at least 5 micrograms of total RNA when it was extracted.

The chain carries TRBV7-2 and TRBJ1-4; TRBD1 aligns across 7 bases. The sequencing input was blood. The receptor's source is a woman aged 40 to 50 in good health. CDR3 region: CASSLGRDSKLFF. DNA for the CDR3: TGTGCCAGCAGCTTAGGTCGGGACAGCAAACTGTTTTTT. Complete variable domain (other parts from reference TRBV7-2 and TRBJ1-4): GAGVSQSPSNKVTEKGKDVELRCDPISGHTALYWYRQSLGQGLEFLIYFQGNSAPDKSGLPSDRFSAERTGGSVSTLTIQRTQQEDSAVYLCASSLGRDSKLFFGSGTQLSVL.